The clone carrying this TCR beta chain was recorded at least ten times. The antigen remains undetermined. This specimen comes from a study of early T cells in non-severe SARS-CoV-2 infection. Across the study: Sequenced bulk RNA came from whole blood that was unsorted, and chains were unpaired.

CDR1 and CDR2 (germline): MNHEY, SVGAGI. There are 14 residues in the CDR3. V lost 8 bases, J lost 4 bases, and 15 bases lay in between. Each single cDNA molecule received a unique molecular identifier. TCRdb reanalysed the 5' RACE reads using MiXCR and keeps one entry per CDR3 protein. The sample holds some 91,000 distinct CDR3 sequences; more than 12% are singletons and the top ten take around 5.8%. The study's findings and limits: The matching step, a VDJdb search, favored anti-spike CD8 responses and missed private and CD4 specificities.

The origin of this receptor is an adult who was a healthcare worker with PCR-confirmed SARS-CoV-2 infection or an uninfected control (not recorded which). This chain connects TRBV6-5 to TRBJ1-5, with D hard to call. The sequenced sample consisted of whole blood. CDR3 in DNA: TGTGCCAGCTGCGACGGCGGTAGGAATCAGCCCCAGCATTTT. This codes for CASCDGGRNQPQHF.